The 12 T cell receptor beta chains in this list originate from one sample, sequenced in a study of T cells after posttransplantation cyclophosphamide (dated by TCRdb to the mid-2010s). Library construction relied on the immunoSEQ multiplex PCR assay. This immuneACCESS table, as held by TCRdb, lists in-frame sequences with V and J called but not all clones. Of the missing ones, under half trace to an unresolved V gene in checked studies; the others have no known cause. The table notes about 30,000 clones here, none of them singletons. 2.7% of the sample is in the top ten clones. The sample taken for sequencing was PBMCs. The receptors come from a woman between 55 and 75 years old in good health, CMV-negative, and a related stem cell transplant donor.

This clone was recorded many times. The chain is built from TRBV6-2 or TRBV6-3 and TRBJ1-2; TRBD1 aligns across 8 bases. CDR3 length: 14 residues. After removal of 6 bases from V and 7 bases from J, the junction contained 10 bases not matched to a gene. Germline V gene sequence: CDR1 MNHEY, CDR2 SVGEGT. As DNA, the CDR3 is TGTGCCAGCAGCCCACTATGGACAGGGACTGGCTACACCTTC. It yields the protein CASSPLWTGTGYTF.

In its sample, this clone was seen many times. The genes are TRBV12-3 or TRBV12-4 and TRBJ2-5; D call uncertain. This CDR3 has 14 residues. Trimming pared 2 bases from V and 5 bases from J, leaving 12 bases between. In DNA form, the CDR3 reads TGTGCCAGCAGTTTACGGGTGACGAGGGAGACCCAGTACTTC. Amino acids: CASSLRVTRETQYF.

This clone was observed at least ten times. The chain joins TRBV6-2 or TRBV6-3 to TRBJ1-1; D might be TRBD1 (5 bases). The CDR3 runs 13 residues. Germline CDR1 MNHEY, CDR2 SVGEGT. V was cut by 7 bases and J by 3 bases, with 12 bases left in between. Written as DNA, the CDR3 is TGTGCCAGCACCCGAATCAGGGACACTGAAGCTTTCTTT. Translated, it gives CASTRIRDTEAFF.

This clone was seen many times. The rearrangement joins TRBV19 to TRBJ1-3; no clear D. CDR3 length: 13 amino acids. V lost 7 bases and J lost 0, with 7 bases in between. Germline loops: CDR1 LNHDA, CDR2 SQIVND (reference sequence). Here the CDR3 reads CASNPYSGNTIYF. The CDR3 bases are TGTGCCAGTAACCCCTACTCTGGAAACACCATATATTTT.

The CDR3 reads CSVERTAQSSTDTQYF. The CDR3 DNA reads TGCAGCGTAGAACGGACAGCACAGTCTAGCACAGATACGCAGTATTTT. V is TRBV29-1 and J is TRBJ2-3, with D possibly TRBD1 on 6 matching bases. The germline V gene encodes CDR1 SQVTM and CDR2 ANQGSEA. The CDR3 length is 16 residues. Trimming took off 6 bases at V and 0 bases at J, with 19 bases between the two ends.

This clone was seen at least ten times. The rearrangement joins TRBV2 to TRBJ2-3, with TRBD2 matching over 14 bases. V trimming: 6 bases; J trimming: 5 bases; junction bases outside the gene matches: 4. The CDR3 spans 15 residues. Looked up from germline, CDR1 is SNHLY and CDR2 is FYNNEI. This CDR3 reads CASRGLAGAIDTQYF. CDR3 in DNA: TGTGCCAGCAGGGGACTAGCGGGAGCGATAGATACGCAGTATTTT.

This chain links TRBV29-1 with TRBJ1-4, with D tentatively TRBD1 (5 bases). Trimming stripped 4 bases from V and 7 bases from J, with 10 bases between. The CDR3 is made up of 12 amino acids. The V gene's germline CDR1 is SQVTM and CDR2 ANQGSEA. CDR3 amino acids: CSVVTGGEKLFF. The CDR3 nucleotides read TGCAGCGTTGTAACAGGAGGTGAAAAACTGTTTTTT.

The chain joins TRBV4-2 to TRBJ2-2, with 7 bases that match TRBD1. Germline V lookup: CDR1 LGHNA, CDR2 YNFKEQ. The junction had 0 bases not matched to a gene; V was cut back by 0 bases and J by 5 bases. The CDR3 is made up of 14 amino acids. This CDR3 is CASSQEGQTGELFF. Here the CDR3 DNA reads TGTGCCAGCAGCCAAGAGGGACAGACCGGGGAGCTGTTTTTT.

At least ten counts were recorded for this clone. V is TRBV4-1 and J is TRBJ2-2; the match to TRBD2 covers 12 bases. Germline values: CDR1 MGHRA, CDR2 YSYEKL. This CDR3 contains 17 residues. Trimming cost V 2 bases and J 0 bases; bases outside gene matches: 1. The DNA of the CDR3 is TGCGCCAGCAGCCAATCTAGCGGGGGGGCGAACACCGGGGAGCTGTTTTTT. Translating gives CASSQSSGGANTGELFF.

This clone was seen only a few times. The genes are TRBV5-1 and TRBJ2-3; D is perhaps TRBD1 (5 bases). Trimming pared 0 bases from V and 4 bases from J, leaving 12 bases between. The CDR3 consists of 15 residues. From germline, CDR1 is SGHRS and CDR2 YFSETQ. CDR3 region: CASSLVARVSDTQYF. The CDR3 DNA sequence: TGCGCCAGCAGCTTGGTGGCCAGGGTGTCAGATACGCAGTATTTT.

This clone was counted between two and nine times. This chain joins TRBV5-1 and TRBJ2-7, with D maybe TRBD2 (7 bases). The CDR3 sequence is 13 residues long. Germline values: CDR1 SGHRS, CDR2 YFSETQ. V was trimmed by 3 bases and J by 7 bases, leaving 14 bases between them. CDR3 protein: CASSSQGGREQYF. The CDR3 DNA reads TGCGCCAGCAGCTCACAGGGAGGGAGGGAGCAGTACTTC.

This clone has ten or more counts. The chain carries TRBV9 and TRBJ1-4; D may be TRBD1 (6 bases). The CDR3 has 18 amino acids. Trimming pared 1 base from V and 1 base from J, leaving 17 bases between. Germline CDR1 reads SGDLS; CDR2 reads YYNGEE. The CDR3 coding sequence is TGTGCCAGCAGCGTAAGCCTCGGGACAAGGGGAACTAATGAAAAACTGTTTTTT. This encodes CASSVSLGTRGTNEKLFF.